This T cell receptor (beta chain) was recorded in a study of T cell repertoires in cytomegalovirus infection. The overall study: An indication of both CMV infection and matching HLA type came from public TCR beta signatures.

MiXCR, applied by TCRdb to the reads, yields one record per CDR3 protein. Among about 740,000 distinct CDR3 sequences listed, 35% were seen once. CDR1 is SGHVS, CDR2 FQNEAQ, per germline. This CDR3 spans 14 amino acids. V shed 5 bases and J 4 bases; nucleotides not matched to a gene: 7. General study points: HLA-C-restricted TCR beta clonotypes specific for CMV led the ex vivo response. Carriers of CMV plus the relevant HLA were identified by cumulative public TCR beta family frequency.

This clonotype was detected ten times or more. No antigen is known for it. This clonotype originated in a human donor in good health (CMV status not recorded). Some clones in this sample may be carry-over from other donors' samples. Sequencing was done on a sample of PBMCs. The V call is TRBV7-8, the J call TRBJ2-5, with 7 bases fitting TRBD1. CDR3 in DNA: TGTGCCAGCAGCCCGACAGGGAGCCGAGAGACCCAGTACTTC. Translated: CASSPTGSRETQYF.